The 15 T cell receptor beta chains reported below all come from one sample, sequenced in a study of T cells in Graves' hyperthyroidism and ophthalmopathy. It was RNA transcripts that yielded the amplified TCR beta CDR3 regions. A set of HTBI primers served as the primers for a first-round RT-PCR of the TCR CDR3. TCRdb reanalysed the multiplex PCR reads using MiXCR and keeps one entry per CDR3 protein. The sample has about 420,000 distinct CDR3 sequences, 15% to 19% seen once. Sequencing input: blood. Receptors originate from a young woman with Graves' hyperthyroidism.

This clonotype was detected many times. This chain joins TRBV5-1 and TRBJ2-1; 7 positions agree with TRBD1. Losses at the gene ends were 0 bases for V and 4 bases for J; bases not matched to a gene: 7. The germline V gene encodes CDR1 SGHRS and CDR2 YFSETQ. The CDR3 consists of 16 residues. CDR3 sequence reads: CASSLDGQEKYNEQFF. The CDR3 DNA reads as TGCGCCAGCAGCTTGGATGGACAGGAAAAATACAATGAGCAGTTCTTC.

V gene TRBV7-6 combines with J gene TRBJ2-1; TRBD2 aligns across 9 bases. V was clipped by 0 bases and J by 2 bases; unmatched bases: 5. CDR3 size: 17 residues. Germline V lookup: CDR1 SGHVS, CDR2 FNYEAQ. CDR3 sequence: CASSLAVRGGAYNEQFF. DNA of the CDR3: TGTGCCAGCAGCTTAGCGGTCCGCGGGGGGGCCTACAATGAGCAGTTCTTC. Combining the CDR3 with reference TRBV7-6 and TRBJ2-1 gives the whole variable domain GAGVSQSPRYKVTKRGQDVALRCDPISGHVSLYWYRQALGQGPEFLTYFNYEAQQDKSGLPNDRFSAERPEGSISTLTIQRTEQRDSAMYRCASSLAVRGGAYNEQFFGPGTRLTVL.

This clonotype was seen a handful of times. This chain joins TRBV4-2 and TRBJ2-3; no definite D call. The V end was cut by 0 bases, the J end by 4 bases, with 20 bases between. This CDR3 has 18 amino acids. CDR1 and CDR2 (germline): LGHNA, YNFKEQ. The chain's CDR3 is CASSQDFDLFTSPDTQYF. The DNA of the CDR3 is TGTGCCAGCAGCCAAGATTTTGATCTGTTCACTTCGCCAGATACGCAGTATTTT.

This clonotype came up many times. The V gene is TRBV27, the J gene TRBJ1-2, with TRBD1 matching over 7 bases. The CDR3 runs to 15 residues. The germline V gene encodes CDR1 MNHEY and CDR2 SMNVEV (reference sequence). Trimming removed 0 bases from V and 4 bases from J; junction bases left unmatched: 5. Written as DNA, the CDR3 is TGTGCCAGCAGTTTATCAGGGGGCGCTTTCTATGGCTACACCTTC. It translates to CASSLSGGAFYGYTF.

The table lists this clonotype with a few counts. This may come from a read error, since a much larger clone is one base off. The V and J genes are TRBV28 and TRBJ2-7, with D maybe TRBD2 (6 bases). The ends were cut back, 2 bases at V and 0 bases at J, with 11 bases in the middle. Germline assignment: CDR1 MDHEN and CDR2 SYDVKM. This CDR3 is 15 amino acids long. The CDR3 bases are TGTGCCAGCAGTTTAGCACTAGCTAACTCCTACGAGCAGTACTTC. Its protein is CASSLALANSYEQYF.

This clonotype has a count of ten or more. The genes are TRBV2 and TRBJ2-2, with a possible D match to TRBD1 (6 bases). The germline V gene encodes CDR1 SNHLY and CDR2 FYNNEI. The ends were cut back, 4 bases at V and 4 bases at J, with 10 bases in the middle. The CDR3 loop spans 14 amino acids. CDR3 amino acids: CASSGGRGTGELFF. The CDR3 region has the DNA TGTGCCAGCAGTGGGGGGCGTGGCACCGGGGAGCTGTTTTTT.

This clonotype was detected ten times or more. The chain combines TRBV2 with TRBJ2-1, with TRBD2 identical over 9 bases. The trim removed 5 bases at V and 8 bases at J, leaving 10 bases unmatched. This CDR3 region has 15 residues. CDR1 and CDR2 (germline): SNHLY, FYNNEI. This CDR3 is CASSRTSVRGDEQFF. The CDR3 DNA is TGTGCCAGCAGTCGGACTAGCGTGAGGGGGGATGAGCAGTTCTTC.

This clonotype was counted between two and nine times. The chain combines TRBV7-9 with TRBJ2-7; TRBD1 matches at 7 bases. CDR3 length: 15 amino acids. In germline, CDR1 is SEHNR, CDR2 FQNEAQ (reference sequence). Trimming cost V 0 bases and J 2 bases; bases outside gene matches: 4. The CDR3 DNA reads TGTGCCAGCAGCTTAGCGTCGGGACAGACCTACGAGCAGTACTTC. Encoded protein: CASSLASGQTYEQYF.

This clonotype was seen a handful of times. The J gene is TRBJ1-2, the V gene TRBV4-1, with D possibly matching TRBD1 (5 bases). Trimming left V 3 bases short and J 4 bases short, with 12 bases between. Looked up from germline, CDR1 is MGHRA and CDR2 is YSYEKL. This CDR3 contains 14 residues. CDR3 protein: CASSHPMTAYGYTF. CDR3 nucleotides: TGCGCCAGCAGCCACCCAATGACAGCCTATGGCTACACCTTC.

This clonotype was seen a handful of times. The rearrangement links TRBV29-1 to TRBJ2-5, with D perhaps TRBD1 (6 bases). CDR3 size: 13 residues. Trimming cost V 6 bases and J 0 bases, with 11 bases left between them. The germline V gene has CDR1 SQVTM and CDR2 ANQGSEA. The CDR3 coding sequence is TGCAGCGTACGGGACATCAACCAAGAGACCCAGTACTTC. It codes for CSVRDINQETQYF.

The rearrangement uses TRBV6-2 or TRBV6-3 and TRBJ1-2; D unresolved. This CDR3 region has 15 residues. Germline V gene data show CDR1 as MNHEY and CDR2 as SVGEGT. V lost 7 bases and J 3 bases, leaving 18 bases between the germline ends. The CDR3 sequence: CASKFGPIHHYGYTF. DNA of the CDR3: TGTGCCAGCAAATTCGGACCGATCCACCACTATGGCTACACCTTC.

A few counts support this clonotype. The CDR3 bases are TGTGCCAGCAGCATAGACAGGGATAGCCTGTTCTTC. Its protein is CASSIDRDSLFF. This chain links TRBV6-1 with TRBJ2-1, with 7 nucleotides matching TRBD1. CDR1 MNHNS and CDR2 SASEGT come from the germline V gene. With 6 bases clipped from V and 15 bases from J, the junction kept 11 bases outside the gene matches. The CDR3 covers 12 residues.

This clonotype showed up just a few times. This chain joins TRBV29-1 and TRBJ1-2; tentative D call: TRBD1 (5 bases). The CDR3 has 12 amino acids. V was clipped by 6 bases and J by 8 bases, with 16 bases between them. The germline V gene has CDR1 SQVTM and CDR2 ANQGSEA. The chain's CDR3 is CSVGGWEGGYTF. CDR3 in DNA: TGCAGCGTGGGGGGTTGGGAAGGGGGCTACACCTTC. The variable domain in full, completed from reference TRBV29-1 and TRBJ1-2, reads SAVISQKPSRDICQRGTSLTIQCQVDSQVTMMFWYRQQPGQSLTLIATANQGSEATYESGFVIDKFPISRPNLTFSTLTVSNMSPEDSSIYLCSVGGWEGGYTFGSGTRLTVV.

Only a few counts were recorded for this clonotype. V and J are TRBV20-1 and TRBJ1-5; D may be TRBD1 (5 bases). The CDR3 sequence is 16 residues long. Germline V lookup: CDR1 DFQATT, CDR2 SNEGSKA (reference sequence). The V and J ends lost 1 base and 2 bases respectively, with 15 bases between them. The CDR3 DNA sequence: TGCAGTGCTAGAGGGGGACTGAACGTGGGCAATCAGCCCCAGCATTTT. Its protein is CSARGGLNVGNQPQHF.

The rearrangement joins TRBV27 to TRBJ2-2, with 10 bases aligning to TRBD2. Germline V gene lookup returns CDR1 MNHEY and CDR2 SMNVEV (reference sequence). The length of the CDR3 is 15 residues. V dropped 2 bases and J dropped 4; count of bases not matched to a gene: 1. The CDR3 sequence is CASSLGLAATGELFF. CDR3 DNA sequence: TGTGCCAGCAGTTTAGGACTAGCGGCCACCGGGGAGCTGTTTTTT.